The entry below describes one TCR beta chain. The target antigen is unknown. Germline V lookup: CDR1 SQVTM, CDR2 ANQGSEA. Trimming took off 2 bases at V and 0 bases at J, with 7 bases between the two ends. The CDR3 contains 13 residues. This sample was included in a study of a mutant IDH1 vaccine in newly diagnosed glioma. Data came from immunoSEQ multiplex PCR; TCRdb stores just in-frame clones and leaves some out. The sample comprises 73,000 or so clones, approximately 81% of which are singletons, and approximately 12% rests with the top ten. Described time point: week 35, safety follow-up. A 20-mer mutant IDH1 peptide at 300 ug was injected subcutaneously with topical imiquimod. The patients were given eight vaccinations, one each in weeks 1, 3, 5, 7, 11, 15, 19 and 23.

V and J are TRBV29-1 and TRBJ1-1; perhaps TRBD1 as D (5 bases). Material: PBMCs, obtained from a glioma patient whose treatment included an IDH1 peptide vaccine. This receptor was obtained from a man aged 18 to 30 with glioma. In DNA, the CDR3 is TGCAGCGTTGAAAACAGGTTGAACACTGAAGCTTTCTTT. Its protein product is CSVENRLNTEAFF. Complete variable domain (other parts from reference TRBV29-1 and TRBJ1-1): SAVISQKPSRDICQRGTSLTIQCQVDSQVTMMFWYRQQPGQSLTLIATANQGSEATYESGFVIDKFPISRPNLTFSTLTVSNMSPEDSSIYLCSVENRLNTEAFFGQGTRLTVV.